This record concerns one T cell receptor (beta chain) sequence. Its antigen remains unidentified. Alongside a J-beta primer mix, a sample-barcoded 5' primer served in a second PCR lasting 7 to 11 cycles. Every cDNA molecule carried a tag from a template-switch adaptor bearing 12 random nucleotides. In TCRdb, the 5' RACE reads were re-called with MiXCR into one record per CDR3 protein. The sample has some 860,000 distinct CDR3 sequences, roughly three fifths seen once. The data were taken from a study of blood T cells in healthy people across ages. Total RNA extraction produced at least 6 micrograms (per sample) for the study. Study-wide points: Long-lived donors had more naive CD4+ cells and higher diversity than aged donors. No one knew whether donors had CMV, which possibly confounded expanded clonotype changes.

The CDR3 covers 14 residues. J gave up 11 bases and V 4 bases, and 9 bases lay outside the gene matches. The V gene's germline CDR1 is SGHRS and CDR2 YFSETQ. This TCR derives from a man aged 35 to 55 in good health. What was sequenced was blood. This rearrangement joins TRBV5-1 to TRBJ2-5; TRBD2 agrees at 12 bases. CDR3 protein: CASSGDWTSGKQYF. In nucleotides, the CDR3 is TGCGCCAGCAGCGGGGACTGGACTAGCGGGAAGCAGTACTTC.